One sample yielded the 29 T cell receptor beta chains listed below, sequenced in a study of neurological immune-mediated disorders. The sample's time point: longitudinal time-point 3. MiXCR was run by TCRdb on the 5' RACE reads, yielding one entry per CDR3 protein. The sample holds approximately 100,000 distinct CDR3 sequences, about a tenth seen once. The sequencing sample was made of PBMCs. These receptors all stem from a female donor with HTLV-1-associated myelopathy (HAM/TSP).

J is TRBJ1-5 and V is TRBV7-2; 10 bases agree with TRBD1. Germline lookup yields CDR1 SGHTA and CDR2 FQGNSA. The V segment lost 4 bases and the J segment 10 bases; nucleotides outside the gene matches: 10. The CDR3 loop spans 15 amino acids. The CDR3 DNA reads as TGTGCCAGCAGCTATCTTGGACAGGGGGTAAATCCCCAGCATTTT. Residues: CASSYLGQGVNPQHF.

The chain couples TRBV15 to TRBJ1-1; no firm D call. The CDR3 is 13 amino acids. Germline V CDR1 and CDR2: LNHNV, YYDKDF (reference sequence). Trimming removed 0 bases from V and 2 bases from J, with 4 bases in between. Written as DNA, the CDR3 is TGTGCCACCAGCAGAGACAGAAACACTGAAGCTTTCTTT. Its protein product is CATSRDRNTEAFF.

This clonotype has at least ten counts. The chain is built from TRBV5-1 and TRBJ1-1; D is perhaps TRBD1 (6 bases). Germline-derived CDR1 and CDR2 are SGHRS and YFSETQ. The CDR3 has 14 residues. V lost 4 bases and J lost 1, with 11 bases in between. Written as DNA, the CDR3 is TGCGCCAGCAGCCCATGGACAGAGAACACTGAAGCTTTCTTT. As protein: CASSPWTENTEAFF.

As regards this clonotype: A much bigger clone sits one base away, suggesting this may be a read error. The rearrangement uses TRBV20-1 and TRBJ2-1, with 8 bases lining up with TRBD2. CDR3 length: 16 residues. V was clipped by 6 bases and J by 4 bases; unmatched bases: 14. The germline V gene encodes CDR1 DFQATT and CDR2 SNEGSKA (reference sequence). In nucleotides, the CDR3 is TGCAGTGCGAGCACATGGGGACTAGAGGATTACAATGAGCAGTTCTTC. Protein product: CSASTWGLEDYNEQFF.

This clonotype was observed many times. The V and J genes are TRBV5-1 and TRBJ2-1, with 10 bases identical to TRBD2. Germline-derived CDR1 and CDR2 are SGHRS and YFSETQ. The V segment lost 2 bases and the J segment 3 bases; nucleotides outside the gene matches: 2. This CDR3 is built from 15 residues. This chain's CDR3 is CASSLGTSDYNEQFF. The CDR3 nucleotides are TGCGCCAGCAGCTTAGGGACTAGCGACTACAATGAGCAGTTCTTC.

This clonotype has a count of ten or more. The chain carries TRBV5-1 and TRBJ2-1; 7 bases are shared with TRBD2. Germline CDR1 and CDR2: SGHRS and YFSETQ. The length of the CDR3 is 12 residues. Written as DNA, the CDR3 is TGCGCTAGCCGAGGGGAGGGGAATGAGCAGTTCTTC. It codes for CASRGEGNEQFF.

This clonotype showed up many times. V gene TRBV20-1 combines with J gene TRBJ2-1, with TRBD2 matching 12 bases. Germline V CDR1 and CDR2: DFQATT, SNEGSKA (reference sequence). Trimming took 4 bases from V and 6 from J; bases not matched to a gene: 7. This CDR3 has 15 amino acids. Written as DNA, the CDR3 is TGCAGTGCTATAGATAGGACTAGCGGGGTCAATGAGCAGTTCTTC. Its translation: CSAIDRTSGVNEQFF.

This clonotype was counted ten times or more. V is TRBV11-2 and J is TRBJ2-7; TRBD1 matches at 9 bases. The CDR3 loop spans 15 amino acids. Germline V CDR1 and CDR2: SGHAT, FQNNGV. J lost 6 bases, V lost 4 bases, and 10 bases had no gene match. For the CDR3, the DNA is TGTGCCAGCAGCTCATGGACAGGGGTTAAGGGCGAGCAGTACTTC. Its translation: CASSSWTGVKGEQYF.

This clonotype was recorded many times. This chain joins TRBV4-1 and TRBJ2-7, with 10 bases that match TRBD1. The J segment lost 5 bases and the V segment lost 3 bases, leaving 7 bases of the junction unmatched. The germline gives CDR1 MGHRA, CDR2 YSYEKL. The CDR3 has 15 residues. CDR3 in amino acids: CASSQAGQGTNEQYF. The CDR3 DNA sequence: TGCGCCAGCAGCCAGGCGGGACAGGGGACCAACGAGCAGTACTTC.

The J gene is TRBJ1-2, the V gene TRBV2; 8 bases are a match to TRBD1. The length of the CDR3 is 15 residues. Germline V gene sequence: CDR1 SNHLY, CDR2 FYNNEI. Unmatched junction bases numbered 12, after V lost 5 bases and J lost 7 bases. This CDR3 reads CASSYTGQGYSGYTF. In nucleotides, the CDR3 is TGTGCCAGCAGTTATACCGGACAGGGATATTCTGGCTACACCTTC.

In its sample, this clonotype was seen many times. V gene TRBV20-1 combines with J gene TRBJ2-4; D possibly corresponds to TRBD1 (5 bases). In germline, CDR1 is DFQATT, CDR2 SNEGSKA (reference sequence). There are 12 residues in the CDR3. V shed 5 bases and J shed 6 bases, with 11 bases lying between them. As DNA, the CDR3 is TGCAGTGCTGGCCCCGACAGAAACATTCAGTACTTC. Encoded protein: CSAGPDRNIQYF.

This clonotype was seen ten or more times. The rearrangement uses TRBV7-3 and TRBJ2-1, with D perhaps TRBD2 (5 bases). The CDR3 has 14 residues. Germline V CDR1 and CDR2: SGHTA, FQGTGA. Deletions cut 5 bases from V and 8 bases from J, with 16 bases between. The chain's CDR3 is CASSGLDRGYEQFF. The CDR3 DNA reads as TGTGCCAGCAGCGGGCTTGACCGGGGATATGAGCAGTTCTTC.

There are many counts of this clonotype. The chain couples TRBV7-9 to TRBJ2-4; 7 bases align to TRBD1. Germline V lookup: CDR1 SEHNR, CDR2 FQNEAQ (reference sequence). The CDR3 loop spans 13 amino acids. V shed 5 bases, J shed 5 bases, and the junction held 3 bases outside the gene matches. CDR3 bases: TGTGCCAGCAGCCCGGACAGGCAAAACATTCAGTACTTC. Protein sequence: CASSPDRQNIQYF. Full variable domain (remainder filled in from reference TRBV7-9 and TRBJ2-4): DTGVSQNPRHKITKRGQNVTFRCDPISEHNRLYWYRQTLGQGPEFLTYFQNEAQLEKSRLLSDRFSAERPKGSFSTLEIQRTEQGDSAMYLCASSPDRQNIQYFGAGTRLSVL.

This clonotype has a count of ten or more. V usage is TRBV5-1 and J usage is TRBJ2-1; maybe TRBD2 (5 bases). The germline V gene has CDR1 SGHRS and CDR2 YFSETQ. Trimming took 5 bases from V and 0 from J, leaving 9 bases between them. CDR3 length: 14 residues. In nucleotides, the CDR3 is TGCGCCAGCAGTCGGAGGAGCTCCTACAATGAGCAGTTCTTC. This codes for CASSRRSSYNEQFF. The full variable domain, its missing parts supplied by reference TRBV5-1 and TRBJ2-1, is KAGVTQTPRYLIKTRGQQVTLSCSPISGHRSVSWYQQTPGQGLQFLFEYFSETQRNKGNFPGRFSGRQFSNSRSEMNVSTLELGDSALYLCASSRRSSYNEQFFGPGTRLTVL.

In its sample, this clonotype was seen many times. The chain is built from TRBV12-3 or TRBV12-4 and TRBJ2-7; 10 bases fit TRBD2. This CDR3 has 16 residues. The trim removed 2 bases at V and 1 base at J, leaving 5 bases unmatched. The DNA of the CDR3 is TGTGCCAGCAGTTTACGGAGCGGGGGGGCATCCTACGAGCAGTACTTC. Its protein product is CASSLRSGGASYEQYF.

This clonotype was recorded at least ten times. The V and J genes are TRBV20-1 and TRBJ1-5; D gene unclear. The ends were cut back, 5 bases at V and 7 bases at J, with 12 bases in the middle. This CDR3 contains 12 residues. The germline gives CDR1 DFQATT, CDR2 SNEGSKA (reference sequence). The chain's CDR3 is CSASDGPQPQHF. CDR3 coding DNA: TGCAGTGCTTCGGACGGGCCCCAGCCCCAGCATTTT.

The table lists this clonotype with many counts. This sequence joins TRBV10-3 and TRBJ2-2; 8 bases are shared with TRBD2. This CDR3 is 16 amino acids long. Germline trimming cut 4 bases from V and 4 bases from J; bases unmatched to any gene: 8. Germline V CDR1 and CDR2: ENHRY, SYGVKD. The CDR3: CAISGIGLAGTGELFF. CDR3 nucleotides: TGTGCCATCAGTGGAATAGGACTAGCCGGCACCGGGGAGCTGTTTTTT.

The chain uses TRBV5-5 and TRBJ2-1; 7 nucleotides match TRBD1. Germline CDR1 is SGHKS and CDR2 is YYEKEE (reference sequence). The CDR3 contains 12 residues. The CDR3 here is CNSSSTGNEQFF. CDR3 nucleotides: TGTAACAGCAGCTCGACAGGGAATGAGCAGTTCTTC.

This clonotype showed up many times. The chain is built from TRBV25-1 and TRBJ2-1, with D maybe TRBD1 (5 bases). Germline loops: CDR1 MGHDK, CDR2 SYGVNS. This CDR3 comprises 11 residues. V lost 6 bases, J lost 10 bases, and 10 bases lay in between. In DNA, the CDR3 is TGTGCCAGCAGAGAACGACAGGAGCAGTTCTTC. Translation gives CASRERQEQFF. Variable domain in full (rest from reference TRBV25-1 and TRBJ2-1): EADIYQTPRYLVIGTGKKITLECSQTMGHDKMYWYQQDPGMELHLIHYSYGVNSTEKGDLSSESTVSRIRTEHFPLTLESARPSHTSQYLCASRERQEQFFGPGTRLTVL.

This clonotype was observed at least ten times. This chain joins TRBV10-3 and TRBJ2-3; the D call may be TRBD1 or TRBD2 (5 bases each). The V gene's germline CDR1 is ENHRY and CDR2 SYGVKD. Deletions cut 6 bases from V and 2 bases from J, with 9 bases between. This CDR3 contains 13 residues. Here the CDR3 reads CAIRGDPTDTQYF. The CDR3 nucleotides are TGTGCCATCAGGGGGGACCCCACAGATACGCAGTATTTT.

The sample holds many counts of this clonotype. The chain uses TRBV7-2 and TRBJ2-5; the match to TRBD2 covers 11 bases. With V trimmed by 3 bases and J by 4 bases, 4 bases remained unmatched. Germline V gene sequence: CDR1 SGHTA, CDR2 FQGNSA. CDR3 length equals 15 residues. CDR3 amino acids: CASSFSGGGGETQYF. The CDR3 DNA reads as TGTGCCAGCAGCTTTAGCGGGGGGGGCGGAGAGACCCAGTACTTC.

This clonotype appeared many times. V gene TRBV20-1 combines with J gene TRBJ1-5, with D tentatively TRBD1 (5 bases). CDR3 length equals 14 residues. Germline-derived CDR1 and CDR2 are DFQATT and SNEGSKA (reference sequence). The V and J ends lost 6 bases and 3 bases respectively, with 15 bases between them. In nucleotides, the CDR3 is TGCAGTGCCGCGAAACAGGCCTTCAATCAGCCCCAGCATTTT. Amino acid sequence: CSAAKQAFNQPQHF.

This clonotype has a single count. The junction differs from germline at one of its ends, possibly a read error. The V and J genes are TRBV10-3 and TRBJ2-5; D might be TRBD1 or TRBD2, each matching 5 bases. The CDR3 is made up of 13 amino acids. Germline V lookup: CDR1 ENHRY, CDR2 SYGVKD. The CDR3 nucleotides are TGTTCCATCGGGCTGGGGGACCGAGAGACCCAGTACTTC. Amino acids: CSIGLGDRETQYF.

As concerns this clonotype: A read error may explain this, as a much larger clone is one base away. This sequence joins TRBV28 and TRBJ2-7; D possibly matches TRBD1 or TRBD2 (5 bases each). The germline V gene encodes CDR1 MDHEN and CDR2 SYDVKM. The CDR3 extends over 13 amino acids. The CDR3 reads CASTPPGLDELYF. In DNA form, the CDR3 reads TGTGCCAGCACCCCCCCGGGGCTCGACGAGCTGTACTTC.

There are many counts of this clonotype. V usage is TRBV24-1 and J usage is TRBJ2-2; 8 bases match TRBD2. CDR1 KGHDR and CDR2 SFDVKD come from the germline V gene. The CDR3 contains 12 residues. The V and J ends lost 9 bases and 5 bases, in that order; junction bases with no gene match: 1. This CDR3 reads CATERGTGELFF. The CDR3 nucleotides are TGTGCCACCGAGCGGGGGACCGGGGAGCTGTTTTTT.

This clonotype showed up just a few times. J is TRBJ1-1 and V is TRBV12-3 or TRBV12-4; 9 positions match TRBD1. Trimming removed 6 bases from V and 3 bases from J; junction bases left unmatched: 11. The length of the CDR3 is 16 residues. The CDR3 spells CASSPGQGNLYTEAFF. The CDR3 nucleotides are TGTGCCAGCAGCCCCGGACAGGGGAACCTCTACACTGAAGCTTTCTTT.

About this clonotype itself: Just one base apart from a much larger clone, this may be a read error. The V gene is TRBV20-1, the J gene TRBJ2-1, with 11 bases matching TRBD2. This CDR3 comprises 16 residues. J gave up 1 base and V 3 bases, and 5 bases lay outside the gene matches. The germline gives CDR1 DFQATT, CDR2 SNEGSKA (reference sequence). The CDR3 DNA reads as TGCAGTGCTAGGACTAGCGGGGTGGGTTCCTACAATGAGCAGTTCTTC. It yields the protein CSARTSGVGSYNEQFF.

The rearrangement uses TRBV25-1 and TRBJ2-7; 7 bases match TRBD2. CDR1 and CDR2 (germline): MGHDK, SYGVNS. With 3 bases clipped from V and 0 bases from J, the junction kept 5 bases outside the gene matches. This CDR3 is built from 15 residues. This CDR3 reads CASSEGGPVSYEQYF. The DNA for the CDR3 is TGTGCCAGCAGTGAGGGAGGGCCCGTCTCCTACGAGCAGTACTTC.

In this sample, this clonotype turned up many times. The J gene is TRBJ1-2, the V gene TRBV25-1; 9 bases agree with TRBD1. The CDR3 extends over 16 amino acids. V lost 2 bases and J lost 6; bases outside the gene matches: 10. Germline assignment: CDR1 MGHDK and CDR2 SYGVNS. CDR3 nucleotides: TGTGCCAGCAGTGAAGGGGGTCTGGGGACAGGGAATGGCTACACCTTC. It yields the protein CASSEGGLGTGNGYTF.